This is a list of T cell receptor beta chains from one sample in a study of cytomegalovirus exposure and HLA in healthy donors. Assay used: immunoSEQ multiplex PCR; TCRdb lists only in-frame clones, some missing. The data show some 200,000 clones, around 86% seen once. Input material: PBMCs. These receptors all come from a woman between 50 and 59 years old in good health and CMV-seropositive. The CDR3 runs from the conserved cysteine through the conserved F or W. A D gene is named only where the DNA matches it firmly. Clone size is shown for a subset of rows, as once, few, many or a class of expanded clone.

CDR3 DNA	CDR3 protein	J gene	V gene	D gene	clone size
TGCAGCGTTGAACCCGGGACTAGCGGGGCTTACAATGAGCAGTTCTTC	CSVEPGTSGAYNEQFF	TRBJ2-1	TRBV29-1	TRBD2	NA
TGTGCCAGCAGTTTATGGGGACAGGGGGGCGCGAATACGCAGTATTTT	CASSLWGQGGANTQYF	TRBJ2-3	TRBV27	TRBD1	NA
TGTGCCAGGGTGGGGGCGGACTATGGCTACACCTTC	CARVGADYGYTF	TRBJ1-2	TRBV2	NA	once
TGTGCCAGCACCACCCGGGGGAAACAAGAGACCCAGTACTTC	CASTTRGKQETQYF	TRBJ2-5	TRBV11-1	NA	NA
TGTGCCAGCAGTTTAGACAAGGGGGCGGGGGAGACCCAGTACTTC	CASSLDKGAGETQYF	TRBJ2-5	TRBV28	NA	once
TGTGCCAGCAGCCTTACTAGCGCACCGAACACCGGGGAGCTGTTTTTT	CASSLTSAPNTGELFF	TRBJ2-2	TRBV5-4	TRBD2	NA
TGTGCCAGCAGTGACGCCGGGACAGTTTGGGATGAGCAGTTCTTC	CASSDAGTVWDEQFF	TRBJ2-1	TRBV6-1	TRBD1	NA
TGCAGCGTCCCCGGGAGGGCGGGAGATACGCAGTATTTT	CSVPGRAGDTQYF	TRBJ2-3	TRBV29-1	TRBD2	NA
TGTGCCAGCAGCTTATTAGCGGGAGGCCTACAAGAGACCCAGTACTTC	CASSLLAGGLQETQYF	TRBJ2-5	TRBV7-6	TRBD2	NA
TGTGCCAGCTCACTCAGGGGGGTCACTGAAGCTTTCTTT	CASSLRGVTEAFF	TRBJ1-1	TRBV18	TRBD1	NA
TGTGCCAGCGGCCTAGCGGGTGTTTACAATGAGCAGTTCTTC	CASGLAGVYNEQFF	TRBJ2-1	TRBV2	TRBD2	few
TGTGCCAGCAGTCGACAGGGGGCACAGGGCACAGATACGCAGTATTTT	CASSRQGAQGTDTQYF	TRBJ2-3	TRBV28	TRBD1	NA
TGCAGTGCTACACAGGGGCTCTCCGGGTACTTC	CSATQGLSGYF	TRBJ2-7	TRBV20-1	TRBD1	NA
TGTGCCAGCAGTGAAGGCAGTCAAAATCAGCCCCAGCATTTT	CASSEGSQNQPQHF	TRBJ1-5	TRBV6-1	NA	NA
TGTGCCAGCAGCTCGCGCGGGCCAGATACGCAGTATTTT	CASSSRGPDTQYF	TRBJ2-3	TRBV7-9	NA	NA
TGCAGCGTTGTTTCCTCTTCCGAGATAGGACAGCCCTATGGCTACACCTTC	CSVVSSSEIGQPYGYTF	TRBJ1-2	TRBV29-1	NA	NA
TGTGCCAGCACCCAGCGGGGGAATGAGCAGTTCTTC	CASTQRGNEQFF	TRBJ2-1	TRBV28	TRBD2	NA
TGTGCCAGCAGTTATTTATTGAATGAGCAGTTCTTC	CASSYLLNEQFF	TRBJ2-1	TRBV6-6	NA	few
TGTGCCAGCAGTGAAGAGGGGGTGGGGAATCAGCCCCAGCATTTT	CASSEEGVGNQPQHF	TRBJ1-5	TRBV6-1	NA	NA
TGTGCCAGCAGCTCCGACAGGGGGAATGGCTACACCTTC	CASSSDRGNGYTF	TRBJ1-2	TRBV5-4	TRBD1	NA
TGCGCCAGCAGCCAAGGGCAGGGGGCTCTTGAGACCCAGTACTTC	CASSQGQGALETQYF	TRBJ2-5	TRBV4-1	TRBD1	NA
TGTGCCAGCAGCCGGTTCGGGGGGGCCGGCACAGATACGCAGTATTTT	CASSRFGGAGTDTQYF	TRBJ2-3	TRBV2	TRBD2	NA
TGTGCCAGCAGCTTAGGAGCGGGAGATGATAATCGGCAGTACTTC	CASSLGAGDDNRQYF	TRBJ2-7	TRBV7-8	TRBD2	NA
TGTGCCAGCGTCCGCTCCGGACTAGCGGGGTCCAAGGGGGGCACAGATACGCAGTATTTT	CASVRSGLAGSKGGTDTQYF	TRBJ2-3	TRBV27	TRBD2	NA
TGTGCCAGCAGCCCCCCCGGGACAGGGGTGACTGAAGCTTTCTTT	CASSPPGTGVTEAFF	TRBJ1-1	TRBV27	TRBD1	few
TGTGCCAGCAGTCCGGGACAGGGGTTCGTCGGGGAGCTGTTTTTT	CASSPGQGFVGELFF	TRBJ2-2	TRBV28	TRBD1	NA
TGTGCCAGCAGCTTTCGACAGGGTGGGCTTTATGGCTACACCTTC	CASSFRQGGLYGYTF	TRBJ1-2	TRBV7-9	TRBD1	NA
TGTTCCAGCAGCTTTGGGGAGCGCGGGGTGCCCCAGCATTTT	CSSSFGERGVPQHF	TRBJ1-5	TRBV7-9	NA	NA
TGTGCCAGCAGCTGGACAGGGAGGGCCACAGATACGCAGTATTTT	CASSWTGRATDTQYF	TRBJ2-3	TRBV5-6	NA	NA